Listed below are T cell receptor beta chains from one sample, sequenced in a study of blood T cells in healthy people across ages. Using its own MiXCR run on the 5' RACE reads, TCRdb lists one record per CDR3 protein. The sample holds fewer than 2,000,000 distinct CDR3 sequences, 35% to 50% seen once. What was sequenced was blood. The source is a human donor in good health. Each CDR3 is given with its conserved first and last residue. Fields, in order: J gene, clone size, D gene, V gene, CDR3 DNA, CDR3 protein. The D gene is left open where the match is weak. Size is omitted from some rows. Given values are once, few, many or a class for expanded clones.

>TRBJ1-2|.|.|TRBV25-1
TGTGCCAGCAGCTTCGACGATGGGTATGGCTACACCTTC
CASSFDDGYGYTF
>TRBJ2-5|few|TRBD1|TRBV29-1
TGCAGCGTTGTCAACAGGGGTACGGAGACCCAGTACTTC
CSVVNRGTETQYF
>TRBJ1-5|few|TRBD1|TRBV24-1
TGTGCCACCGGGGGACAGACTAGCAATCAGCCCCAGCATTTT
CATGGQTSNQPQHF
>TRBJ1-2|.|.|TRBV7-2
TGTGCCAGCAGCTTAGTTGTCCAGCACGGAGGCTATGGCTACACCTTC
CASSLVVQHGGYGYTF
>TRBJ2-6|many|.|TRBV5-5
TGCGCCAGCTCCTCCCAGGGTTCCTCTGGGGCCAACGTCCTGACTTTC
CASSSQGSSGANVLTF
>TRBJ2-1|.|.|TRBV11-2
TGTGCCAGCAGCTTCCGGGGTTACAATGAGCAGCTCTTC
CASSFRGYNEQLF
>TRBJ2-1|once|TRBD2|TRBV4-2
TGTGCCAGCAGCCAAGATAGGGCTAGCGGCTACGATGAGCAGTTCTTC
CASSQDRASGYDEQFF
>TRBJ2-7|.|.|TRBV6-6
TGTGCCAGCAGCAACCCGGAGGTCTCCTACGAGCAGTACTTC
CASSNPEVSYEQYF
>TRBJ2-3|.|.|TRBV5-5
TGTGCCAGCCCCGGCGATGGCACAGATACGCAGTATTTT
CASPGDGTDTQYF
>TRBJ2-1|few|.|TRBV15
TGTGCCACCAGCAGAGACCCACTAGGCTCTGAGCAGTTCTTC
CATSRDPLGSEQFF
>TRBJ1-1|.|.|TRBV11-2
TGTGCCAGCAGCTTCGCTCCGGGAGGGGGGGAAGCTTTCTTT
CASSFAPGGGEAFF
>TRBJ2-5|.|.|TRBV29-1
TGCAGCGTTGGTTTAAAGTTTAGAGAGACCCAGTACTTC
CSVGLKFRETQYF
>TRBJ1-2|.|.|TRBV7-2
TGTGCCAGCAGCTGGGACGGGGGGTATGGCTACACCTTC
CASSWDGGYGYTF
>TRBJ1-4|.|TRBD1|TRBV20-1
TGCAGTGCGGGTACAGGGGGCGAAAATGAAAAACTGTTTTTT
CSAGTGGENEKLFF
>TRBJ1-2|.|.|TRBV4-2
TGTGCCAGCAGCCAAGACCGGGACGGGCTCCTCTATGGCTACACCTTC
CASSQDRDGLLYGYTF
>TRBJ2-1|few|.|TRBV6-2/TRBV6-3
TGTGCCAGCAGTCAGTTCACCGGCGGCGACAATGAGCAGTTCTTC
CASSQFTGGDNEQFF
>TRBJ2-7|.|.|TRBV5-1
TGCGCCAGCAGCTCGATGCGACAGGCAAACTACGAGCAGTACTTC
CASSSMRQANYEQYF
>TRBJ2-1|.|.|TRBV6-2/TRBV6-3
TGTGCCAGCACTATTGCGGATGAGCAGTTCTTC
CASTIADEQFF
>TRBJ1-2|few|.|TRBV7-8
TGTGCCAGCAGCTTAGGGGGTAGGGGCCCCCGCTATGGCTACACCTTC
CASSLGGRGPRYGYTF
>TRBJ2-7|few|.|TRBV7-8
TGTGCCAGCAGCTATTATGCGGGGGCCCTCTACGAGCAGTACTTC
CASSYYAGALYEQYF
>TRBJ2-7|.|TRBD1|TRBV28
TGTGCCAGCAGGACAGGGGGCTACGAGCAGTACTTC
CASRTGGYEQYF
>TRBJ1-1|.|.|TRBV20-1
TGCAGTGCTAGGGTCGACTATGAAGCTTTCTTT
CSARVDYEAFF
>TRBJ1-5|.|.|TRBV4-1
TGCGCCAGCAGCCCCTCAGGGGCTCAGCCCCAGCATTTT
CASSPSGAQPQHF
>TRBJ2-5|.|.|TRBV7-2
TGTGCCAGCGGTATTACAGAGACCCAGTACTTC
CASGITETQYF
>TRBJ2-7|.|.|TRBV6-2/TRBV6-3
TGTGCCAGGGTTGGGTCGTCTTCCTACGAGCAGTACTTC
CARVGSSSYEQYF
>TRBJ2-4|.|TRBD2|TRBV7-2
TGTGCCAGCAGAGGGACTAGCGGGCTCAATGAGCAGTACTTC
CASRGTSGLNEQYF
>TRBJ1-1|few|TRBD1|TRBV10-3
TGTGCCATCAGTGACTCAAACAGGGGGCCGGTGAAGGCTTTCTTT
CAISDSNRGPVKAFF
>TRBJ1-1|.|.|TRBV24-1
TGTGCCACCAGTGATACCAGGGTGGGGAACACTGAAGCTTTCTTT
CATSDTRVGNTEAFF
>TRBJ1-2|.|.|TRBV7-3
TGTGCCAGCAGCTTAACGTTTTCCGGGACCCTTAGAGGGTACACCTTC
CASSLTFSGTLRGYTF
>TRBJ2-1|few|.|TRBV20-1
TGCAGTGCAGAACCGGGAATCGGAGCCTACAATGAGCAGTTCTTC
CSAEPGIGAYNEQFF
>TRBJ2-1|.|.|TRBV4-3
TGCGCCAGCAGCCAAGATATGGCGGGAACCGACAATGAGCAGTTCTTC
CASSQDMAGTDNEQFF
>TRBJ2-1|.|.|TRBV4-3
TGCGCCAGCAGCGCAGGGCTGGGCGCCGAGGGGAATGAGCAGTTCTTC
CASSAGLGAEGNEQFF
>TRBJ2-7|many|TRBD2|TRBV7-2
TGTGCCAGCAGCTTAGACAATAGCGGGACCTACGAGCAGTACTTC
CASSLDNSGTYEQYF
>TRBJ1-2|few|.|TRBV12-3/TRBV12-4
TGTGCCACCCTATACACCCAGCTGGGCGGCTACACCTTC
CATLYTQLGGYTF
>TRBJ2-6|few|.|TRBV11-2
TGTGCCAGCAGTGAATGGGGAAGCGCTGGGGCCAACGTCCTGACTTTC
CASSEWGSAGANVLTF
>TRBJ2-1|.|TRBD1|TRBV12-3/TRBV12-4
TGTGCCAGCAGAATCGGGACAGGGAGTTACGATGAGCAGTTCTTC
CASRIGTGSYDEQFF
>TRBJ1-5|.|.|TRBV5-6
TGTGCCAGCAGCTTCTTGATTTCGGAGCCCCAGCATTTT
CASSFLISEPQHF
>TRBJ2-7|once|TRBD1|TRBV24-1
TGTGCCACCAGTGCCTCGGGACAGGAGAGCTACGAGCAGTACTTC
CATSASGQESYEQYF
>TRBJ1-4|.|.|TRBV20-1
TGCAGTGCTAGAGATCCGAGACAGGCCCTTGGGGAAAAACTGTTTTTT
CSARDPRQALGEKLFF
>TRBJ2-3|few|.|TRBV4-2
TGTGCCAGCAGCCAAGATTATATCGGGGGGCGCACAGATACGCAGTATTTT
CASSQDYIGGRTDTQYF